The TCR beta chain described here comes from a study of early T cells in non-severe SARS-CoV-2 infection. TCRdb ran MiXCR on the 5' RACE reads and lists one entry per CDR3 protein. Among around 62,000 distinct CDR3 sequences listed, 4.9% were seen once. The CDR3 is 14 residues long. V dropped 4 bases and J dropped 5; count of bases not matched to a gene: 7. This clonotype was detected many times. The chain employs TRBV12-3 or TRBV12-4 and TRBJ1-1; 7 nucleotides agree with TRBD1. The receptor was isolated from an adult who was a healthcare worker with PCR-confirmed SARS-CoV-2 infection or an uninfected control (not recorded which). Sequencing was carried out using whole blood. The CDR3 reads CASSSRTGGTEAFF. The CDR3 nucleotides are TGTGCCAGCAGTTCCAGGACAGGCGGAACTGAAGCTTTCTTT.